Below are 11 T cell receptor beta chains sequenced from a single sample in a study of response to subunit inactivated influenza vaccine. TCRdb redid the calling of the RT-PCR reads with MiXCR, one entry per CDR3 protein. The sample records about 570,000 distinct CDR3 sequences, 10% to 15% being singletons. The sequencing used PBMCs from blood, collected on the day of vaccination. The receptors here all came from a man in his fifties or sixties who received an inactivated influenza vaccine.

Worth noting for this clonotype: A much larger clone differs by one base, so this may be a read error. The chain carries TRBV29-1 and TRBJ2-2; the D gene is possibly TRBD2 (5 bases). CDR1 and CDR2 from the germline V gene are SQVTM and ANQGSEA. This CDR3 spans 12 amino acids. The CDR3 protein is CSVHLSTGKLFF. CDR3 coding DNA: TGCAGCGTTCACTTGTCCACCGGGAAGCTGTTTTTT.

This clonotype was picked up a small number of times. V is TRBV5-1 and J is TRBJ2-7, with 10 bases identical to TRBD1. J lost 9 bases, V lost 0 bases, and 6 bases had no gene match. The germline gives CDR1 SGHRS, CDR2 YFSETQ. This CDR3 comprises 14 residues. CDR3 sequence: CASSLVGTGVVQYF. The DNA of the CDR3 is TGCGCCAGCAGCTTGGTGGGGACAGGGGTAGTGCAGTACTTC.

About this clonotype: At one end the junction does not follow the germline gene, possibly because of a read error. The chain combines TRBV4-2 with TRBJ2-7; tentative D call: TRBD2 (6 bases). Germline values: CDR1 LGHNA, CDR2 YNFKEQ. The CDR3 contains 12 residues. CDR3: CAISPGLHEQYF. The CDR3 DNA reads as TGTGCCATCAGCCCGGGACTCCACGAGCAGTACTTC.

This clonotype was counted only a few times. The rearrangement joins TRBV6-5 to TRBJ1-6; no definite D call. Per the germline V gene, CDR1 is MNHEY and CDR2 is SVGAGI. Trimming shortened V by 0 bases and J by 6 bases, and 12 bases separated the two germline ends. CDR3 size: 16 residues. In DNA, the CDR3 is TGTGCCAGCAGTTACTCCTCGGCAGGAATTAATTCACCCCTCCACTTT. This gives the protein CASSYSSAGINSPLHF.

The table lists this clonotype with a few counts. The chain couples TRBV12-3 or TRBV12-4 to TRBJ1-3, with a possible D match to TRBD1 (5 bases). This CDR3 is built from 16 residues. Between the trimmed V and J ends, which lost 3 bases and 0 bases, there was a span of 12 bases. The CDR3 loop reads CASSLGVGGSGNTIYF. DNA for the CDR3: TGTGCCAGCAGTTTGGGGGTGGGAGGCTCTGGAAACACCATATATTTT.

The chain's CDR3 is CASSQRGGRSYEQYF. In DNA form, the CDR3 reads TGTGCCAGCAGCCAAAGGGGGGGCCGCTCCTACGAGCAGTACTTC. The chain uses TRBV3-1 and TRBJ2-7; weak D call: TRBD2 (7 bases). The CDR3 contains 15 residues. Germline-derived CDR1 and CDR2 are LGHDT and YNNKEL (reference sequence). Between the trimmed V and J ends, which lost 2 bases and 0 bases, there was a span of 11 bases.

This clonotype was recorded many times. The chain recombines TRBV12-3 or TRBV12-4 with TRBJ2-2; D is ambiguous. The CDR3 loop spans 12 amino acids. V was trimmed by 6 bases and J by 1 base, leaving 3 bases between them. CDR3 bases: TGTGCCAGCAGAGAGAACACCGGGGAGCTGTTTTTT. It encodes CASRENTGELFF.

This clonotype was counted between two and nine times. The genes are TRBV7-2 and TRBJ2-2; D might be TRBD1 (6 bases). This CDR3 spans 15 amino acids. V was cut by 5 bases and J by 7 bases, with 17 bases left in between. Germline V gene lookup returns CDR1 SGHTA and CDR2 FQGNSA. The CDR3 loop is CASSNRQVYGGELFF. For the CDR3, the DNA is TGTGCCAGCAGCAATCGACAGGTTTATGGCGGGGAGCTGTTTTTT.

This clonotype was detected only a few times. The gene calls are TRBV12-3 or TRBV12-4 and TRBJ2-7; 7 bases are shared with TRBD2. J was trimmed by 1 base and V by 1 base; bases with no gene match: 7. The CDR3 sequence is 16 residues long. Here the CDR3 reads CASSLGLAVLSYEQYF. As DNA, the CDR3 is TGTGCCAGCAGTTTAGGGCTAGCGGTCCTATCCTACGAGCAGTACTTC.

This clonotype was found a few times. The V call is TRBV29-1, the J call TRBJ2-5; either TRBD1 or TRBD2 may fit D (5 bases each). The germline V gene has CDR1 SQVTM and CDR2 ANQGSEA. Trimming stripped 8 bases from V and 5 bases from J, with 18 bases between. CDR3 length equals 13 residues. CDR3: CSSWDGGRETQYF. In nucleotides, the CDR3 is TGCAGCTCCTGGGACGGCGGAAGGGAGACCCAGTACTTC.

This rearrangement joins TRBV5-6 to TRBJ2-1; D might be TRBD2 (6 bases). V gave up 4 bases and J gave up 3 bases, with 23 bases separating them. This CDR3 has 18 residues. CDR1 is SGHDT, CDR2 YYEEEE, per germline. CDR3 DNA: TGTGCCAGCAGCCCCCCTCTAGCGAGAGGTTACTTCTACAATGAGCAGTTCTTC. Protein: CASSPPLARGYFYNEQFF.